Presented here are 25 T cell receptor beta chains from one specimen sequenced in a study of regulatory T cells in long-lasting Graves disease. Time point reported: newly diagnosed GD, antithyroid drugs for less than 3 months. Construction of the TCR library relied on RNA isolated from PBMCs. Arm-PCR of CDR3 regions with iRepertoire HTBI primers generated TCR beta libraries. TCRdb re-called the multiplex PCR reads through MiXCR, storing one row per CDR3 protein. The sample carries around 250,000 distinct CDR3 sequences, around 16% recorded once. This specimen consisted of peripheral blood mononuclear cells (PBMCs), obtained at new diagnosis, from a patient treated with antithyroid drugs. These receptors all come from a female donor with Graves disease.

In regard to this clonotype: This sequence may be a read error, since a much larger clone differs from it by one base. V and J are TRBV27 and TRBJ2-7; 7 nucleotides align to TRBD2. Germline trimming cut 4 bases from V and 6 bases from J; bases unmatched to any gene: 15. This CDR3 region has 16 residues. Germline V gene sequence: CDR1 MNHEY, CDR2 SMNVEV (reference sequence). CDR3 sequence: CASSSLRGSSPCEQYF. The CDR3 region has the DNA TGTGCCAGCAGTTCTCTGCGGGGGTCTTCCCCCTGCGAGCAGTACTTC.

This clonotype was found many times. The rearrangement links TRBV7-2 to TRBJ1-5; TRBD1 aligns across 7 bases. The junction had 12 bases not matched to a gene; V was cut back by 6 bases and J by 7 bases. Germline V gene lookup returns CDR1 SGHTA and CDR2 FQGNSA. This CDR3 is built from 15 residues. The CDR3 is CASRPTTGSGQPQHF. The CDR3, as DNA: TGTGCCAGCAGACCTACGACAGGGAGCGGGCAGCCCCAGCATTTT.

This clonotype was recorded at least ten times. This chain links TRBV15 with TRBJ2-1; TRBD2 matches 12 bases. This CDR3 contains 17 residues. V gave up 1 base and J gave up 3 bases; unmatched junction bases: 4. CDR1 and CDR2 (germline): LNHNV, YYDKDF (reference sequence). The CDR3 sequence is CATSRAGTSGLYNEQFF. The DNA of the CDR3 is TGTGCCACCAGCAGAGCCGGGACTAGCGGGCTCTACAATGAGCAGTTCTTC.

This clonotype was counted between two and nine times. The chain joins TRBV2 to TRBJ2-5, with D perhaps matching TRBD1 (5 bases). The V end was cut by 8 bases, the J end by 5 bases, with 12 bases between. Germline loops: CDR1 SNHLY, CDR2 FYNNEI. The CDR3 is made up of 12 amino acids. The CDR3 region is CASGVQEETQYF. In DNA form, the CDR3 reads TGTGCCAGCGGCGTACAGGAGGAGACCCAGTACTTC.

This clonotype was seen many times. V usage is TRBV30 and J usage is TRBJ2-3; D uncertain. The germline CDR1 and CDR2 sequences are GTSNPN and SVGIG (reference sequence). CDR3 size: 11 residues. V was clipped by 5 bases and J by 4 bases, with 7 bases between them. CDR3 in DNA: TGTGCCTGGTCCCGTGCAGATACGCAGTATTTT. The encoded protein is CAWSRADTQYF.

As to this clonotype: Given a far larger clone just one base away, this is likely a sequencing read error. The chain couples TRBV11-2 to TRBJ2-1; TRBD2 matches 10 bases. This CDR3 is 15 amino acids long. Germline loops: CDR1 SGHAT, CDR2 FQNNGV. CDR3 DNA sequence: TGTGCCAGCAGCGTTGGACTAGCGGCCTACAATGAGCCGTTCTTC. Translating gives CASSVGLAAYNEPFF.

At least ten counts were recorded for this clonotype. V usage is TRBV6-2 or TRBV6-3 and J usage is TRBJ2-7, with 9 bases matching TRBD2. V lost 8 bases to trimming and J lost 2 bases; unmatched junction nucleotides: 22. The V gene's germline CDR1 is MNHEY and CDR2 SVGEGT. This CDR3 comprises 19 residues. For the CDR3, the DNA is TGTGCCAGCGTAAACCCGGGACTAGCTACCTCCCCGGGGGCCTACGAGCAGTACTTC. Translation gives CASVNPGLATSPGAYEQYF.

This clonotype was found many times. The chain joins TRBV5-6 to TRBJ1-2; TRBD1 aligns across 9 bases. Germline values: CDR1 SGHDT, CDR2 YYEEEE. This CDR3 spans 15 amino acids. V was clipped by 5 bases and J by 8 bases; unmatched bases: 13. CDR3 residues: CASRETGTGSRGYTF. CDR3 nucleotides: TGTGCCAGCAGGGAAACCGGGACAGGGTCTCGAGGCTACACCTTC.

The chain joins TRBV2 to TRBJ2-3, with unresolved D. Germline V gives CDR1 SNHLY, CDR2 FYNNEI. Trimming cost V 6 bases and J 6 bases, with 10 bases left between them. The CDR3 runs 12 residues. DNA for the CDR3: TGTGCCAGCAGGGGTGAAAGCGATACGCAGTATTTT. It encodes CASRGESDTQYF.

In its sample, this clonotype was seen many times. A read error may explain this, as a much larger clone is one base away. V is TRBV7-9 and J is TRBJ1-2; 7 nucleotides agree with TRBD1. J gave up 4 bases and V 5 bases, and 4 bases lay outside the gene matches. Germline-derived CDR1 and CDR2 are SEHNR and FQNEAQ (reference sequence). The CDR3 has 13 residues. CDR3 bases: TGTGCCAGCAGCCCCACAGGGGCCTATGGCTACACCTTC. Protein sequence: CASSPTGAYGYTF.

As for this clonotype: A far larger clone is a single base away, which makes a read error likely. The rearrangement uses TRBV7-3 and TRBJ2-1, with 10 bases fitting TRBD1. The CDR3 spans 13 residues. CDR1 and CDR2 (germline): SGHTA, FQGTGA. This chain's CDR3 is CASSRDRGETQCF. The CDR3 DNA is TGTGCCAGCAGCCGGGACAGGGGAGAGACCCAGTGCTTC.

The sample holds many counts of this clonotype. The V and J genes are TRBV7-9 and TRBJ1-1, with D perhaps TRBD1 (5 bases). Between the trimmed V and J ends, which lost 5 bases and 2 bases, there was a span of 15 bases. The germline gives CDR1 SEHNR, CDR2 FQNEAQ (reference sequence). The CDR3 consists of 15 residues. CDR3 nucleotide sequence: TGTGCCAGCAGCCGCTGGGGACGGTTAAACACTGAAGCTTTCTTT. Translation gives CASSRWGRLNTEAFF.

Notes on this clonotype: The junction and the germline gene differ at one end; a read error may be behind it. The V and J genes are TRBV12-3 or TRBV12-4 and TRBJ2-1, with 11 bases lining up with TRBD2. The CDR3 runs to 14 residues. The CDR3 sequence is CASSVAGGRDEQFF. CDR3 DNA: TGTGCCAGCAGTGTAGCGGGAGGGCGGGATGAGCAGTTCTTC.

This clonotype was detected many times. This sequence joins TRBV11-2 and TRBJ2-1; 7 bases fit TRBD2. CDR1 and CDR2 (germline): SGHAT, FQNNGV. Unmatched junction bases numbered 13, after V lost 1 base and J lost 7 bases. This CDR3 is 17 amino acids long. CDR3 coding DNA: TGTGCCAGCAGCTTAGTTCTAGCTGTGGGGGAGGGGAATGAGCAGTTCTTC. This encodes CASSLVLAVGEGNEQFF.

Details on this clonotype: A far bigger clonotype differs at one base, so this is likely a read error. The rearrangement links TRBV7-3 to TRBJ2-3; TRBD2 agrees at 9 bases. The CDR3 is made up of 15 amino acids. Per the germline V gene, CDR1 is SGHTA and CDR2 is FQGTGA. In nucleotides, the CDR3 is TGTGCCATCAGCTCCCCCAGCGGGAGGTTAGATACGCAGTATTTT. Its translation is CAISSPSGRLDTQYF.

Many counts were recorded for this clonotype. V gene TRBV7-2 combines with J gene TRBJ2-5, with a tentative D call TRBD2 (5 bases). V was clipped by 3 bases and J by 5 bases, with 13 bases between them. The CDR3 covers 14 residues. The germline V gene encodes CDR1 SGHTA and CDR2 FQGNSA. Here the CDR3 reads CASSLGGPWETQYF. The CDR3 DNA reads as TGTGCCAGCAGCTTGGGCGGGCCCTGGGAGACCCAGTACTTC.

The table lists this clonotype with many counts. V is TRBV11-2 and J is TRBJ2-3, with TRBD2 as a possible D gene (5 bases). V was cut by 3 bases and J by 4 bases, with 8 bases left in between. The CDR3 totals 13 residues. Germline V gene lookup returns CDR1 SGHAT and CDR2 FQNNGV. CDR3 nucleotide sequence: TGTGCCAGCAGCTTTGGGAGCTCAGATACGCAGTATTTT. Encoded protein: CASSFGSSDTQYF.

This clonotype was detected many times. The chain links TRBV9 to TRBJ2-1; D gene uncertain. From germline, CDR1 is SGDLS and CDR2 YYNGEE. CDR3 length equals 15 residues. The germline V and J ends were trimmed by 0 bases and 8 bases, with 15 bases remaining between them. The chain's CDR3 is CASSVGTAFRDEQFF. CDR3 nucleotides: TGTGCCAGCAGCGTAGGTACGGCATTTCGCGATGAGCAGTTCTTC.

This clonotype was found many times. The chain carries TRBV19 and TRBJ1-2; perhaps TRBD1 as D (6 bases). Germline V lookup: CDR1 LNHDA, CDR2 SQIVND (reference sequence). The CDR3 runs to 13 residues. With 6 bases removed from V and 5 bases from J, the gap between germline ends came to 13 bases. The CDR3 loop is CASRRGPLYGYTF. CDR3 sequence (DNA): TGTGCCAGTAGGCGGGGGCCGCTTTATGGCTACACCTTC.

The CDR3 reads CASRSFSGANVLTF. In DNA, the CDR3 is TGTGCCAGCAGATCGTTCTCTGGGGCCAACGTCCTGACTTTC. The chain has TRBV12-3 or TRBV12-4 and TRBJ2-6, with D uncertain. V was pared by 6 bases and J by 0 bases, with 6 bases between. The CDR3 is 14 amino acids.

This clonotype occurred many times. V usage is TRBV6-1 and J usage is TRBJ1-2; TRBD1 is a possible D gene (6 bases). V lost 7 bases and J 3 bases, leaving 18 bases between the germline ends. This CDR3 region has 15 residues. The V gene's germline CDR1 is MNHNS and CDR2 SASEGT. The CDR3 DNA follows: TGTGCCAGCAATGTCCGATCGGGGGCTCACTATGGCTACACCTTC. Its translation: CASNVRSGAHYGYTF.

This clonotype was detected many times. The chain has TRBV6-1 and TRBJ2-3; D not certain. Trimming removed 11 bases from V and 4 bases from J, with 19 bases in between. Germline V gene lookup returns CDR1 MNHNS and CDR2 SASEGT. The CDR3 is made up of 14 amino acids. DNA of the CDR3: TGTGCCTCGTCCCCCTGGTTTGGGGCAGATACGCAGTATTTT. It yields the protein CASSPWFGADTQYF.

This clonotype was counted at least ten times. The V call is TRBV6-1, the J call TRBJ1-2, with 9 bases matching TRBD1. V shed 4 bases and J 2 bases; nucleotides not matched to a gene: 5. Germline assignment: CDR1 MNHNS and CDR2 SASEGT. CDR3 length: 15 amino acids. In DNA form, the CDR3 reads TGTGCCAGCAGTGGACAGGGGGATGGAAACTATGGCTACACCTTC. Translating it yields CASSGQGDGNYGYTF.

This clonotype was counted many times. V gene TRBV3-1 combines with J gene TRBJ1-1, with unresolved D. CDR1 is LGHDT and CDR2 is YNNKEL in the germline V gene (reference sequence). The CDR3 totals 11 residues. Trimming cost V 0 bases and J 9 bases, with 5 bases left between them. CDR3: CASSQDLQAFF. The DNA of the CDR3 is TGTGCCAGCAGCCAAGATTTGCAAGCTTTCTTT.

The table lists this clonotype with a few counts. This may arise from a read error, as a much more abundant clone is one base away. Here the CDR3 omits its conserved ending phenylalanine or tryptophan, so a read error is the likely source. The chain combines TRBV10-2 with TRBJ1-1; perhaps TRBD1 as D (5 bases). V gave up 4 bases and J gave up 4 bases, with 10 bases separating them. The germline CDR1 and CDR2 sequences are WSHSY and SAAADI. The CDR3 contains 13 residues. For the CDR3, the DNA is TGCGCCAGCAGTGGGTCAGGGCGCACTGAAGCTTTCTCT. Encoded protein: CASSGSGRTEAFS.